This TCR beta chain comes out of a study of neurological immune-mediated disorders. This CDR3 region has 13 residues. The V and J ends lost 1 base and 6 bases respectively, with 7 bases between them. CDR1 is DFQATT and CDR2 is SNEGSKA in the germline V gene (reference sequence). This clonotype was picked up many times. What it binds is unknown. TCRdb independently ran MiXCR on the 5' RACE reads; one entry per CDR3 protein. The sample has 85,000 to 110,000 distinct CDR3 sequences; roughly 10% are singletons. Time point here: longitudinal time-point 3. The study, taken as a whole, reports: The study found the most TCR clonal expansion in HTLV-1-associated myelopathy and the least in multiple sclerosis, below healthy controls. The absence of shared CDR3 amino acid sequences among expanded clones across subjects suggests private repertoires in all groups.

This TCR was recovered from a female donor with HTLV-1-associated myelopathy (HAM/TSP). This chain links TRBV20-1 with TRBJ1-6; D uncertain. The sequenced material came from PBMCs. CDR3 nucleotide sequence: TGCAGTGCTAGAGCTGATCCTAATTCACCCCTCCACTTT. Protein: CSARADPNSPLHF.